This TCR beta chain was documented in a study of human T cells and chemical hapten exposure. About the research overall: Once 0.01% DPC had been applied to the upper back by patch test, readings were taken at 6 days. Diagnoses of alopecia areata, totalis or universalis occurred in mostly female patients.

TCRdb analysed the RACE reads with MiXCR anew, one entry per CDR3 protein. The repertoire consists of more than 95,000 distinct CDR3 sequences, with roughly 27% occurring once and the leading ten covering approximately 10%. This sample's time point: patch test 3, about 24 weeks after DPC sensitization. Indicated treatment: therapeutic diphenylcyclopropenone sensitization with weekly scalp DPC. V was clipped by 4 bases and J by 9 bases; unmatched bases: 9. The CDR3 is 14 residues long. The germline CDR1 and CDR2 sequences are SQVTM and ANQGSEA. The sequence was obtained from a man aged 40-50 years with alopecia areata. Some clones in this sample may be carry-over from other donors' samples. Sequenced here: whole blood, sampled in connection with sensitization to the hapten diphenylcyclopropenone (DPC). The chain joins TRBV29-1 to TRBJ2-1; 10 nucleotides align to TRBD1. The CDR3 here is CSVVRDRGIREQFF. Here the CDR3 DNA reads TGCAGCGTTGTTAGGGACAGGGGTATCCGTGAGCAGTTCTTC.